These T cell receptor beta chains were read from a single sample in a study of human T cells and chemical hapten exposure. TCRdb fed the RACE reads into MiXCR, producing one record per CDR3 protein. The table records some 200,000 distinct CDR3 sequences, around 22% of them present only once. Sequenced material: whole blood, taken in connection with sensitization to the hapten diphenylcyclopropenone (DPC). These receptors all stem from a woman aged 45-59 years with alopecia areata. Some clones in this sample may be carry-over from other donors' samples. Both conserved end residues are part of each CDR3. The D gene is left open where the match is weak. Clone sizes are given selectively: once, few, many, or a class where the clone is expanded.

J: TRBJ2-7; D: TRBD1; length: 13; V: TRBV29-1; size: -; DNA: TGCAGCGTATCGACAGGGCTCCCTTCCGAGCAGTACTTC; CDR3: CSVSTGLPSEQYF
J: TRBJ2-3; D: TRBD2; length: 16; V: TRBV20-1; size: -; DNA: TGCAGTGGTTCCCCGTCTAGCGGGAGGAGCACAGATACGCAGTATTTT; CDR3: CSGSPSSGRSTDTQYF
J: TRBJ2-1; D: TRBD2; length: 16; V: TRBV5-5; size: -; DNA: TGTGCCAGCAGCTTAGGACTAGCGATCTCCTACAATGAGCAGTTCTTC; CDR3: CASSLGLAISYNEQFF
J: TRBJ1-1; D: -; length: 13; V: TRBV29-1; size: few; DNA: TGCAGCACTCGCCGGGACTGGAACACTGAAGCTTTCTTT; CDR3: CSTRRDWNTEAFF
J: TRBJ2-2; D: TRBD1; length: 15; V: TRBV12-3/TRBV12-4; size: few; DNA: TGTGCCAGCAAACAAAGGGGGCCCTACACCGGGGAGCTGTTTTTT; CDR3: CASKQRGPYTGELFF
J: TRBJ2-3; D: TRBD1; length: 15; V: TRBV20-1; size: once; DNA: TGCAGTGCAGAAGACAGGGGCACTCTCACAGATACGCAGTATTTT; CDR3: CSAEDRGTLTDTQYF
J: TRBJ2-3; D: TRBD2; length: 14; V: TRBV29-1; size: few; DNA: TGCAGCGTGGGAATTAGCGGGATCACAGATACGCAGTATTTT; CDR3: CSVGISGITDTQYF
J: TRBJ2-7; D: -; length: 13; V: TRBV6-2/TRBV6-3; size: -; DNA: TGTGCCAGCACCCCCGGACAGTCCTACGAGCAGTACTTC; CDR3: CASTPGQSYEQYF
J: TRBJ1-3; D: -; length: 12; V: TRBV10-2; size: few; DNA: TGCGCCAGCAGTGCAGCCGGGAACACCATATATTTT; CDR3: CASSAAGNTIYF
J: TRBJ1-2; D: -; length: 14; V: TRBV20-1; size: -; DNA: TGCAGTGCTAGTATGACGGATCGCGAATGGGGCTACACCTTC; CDR3: CSASMTDREWGYTF
J: TRBJ1-1; D: TRBD1; length: 15; V: TRBV10-3; size: many; DNA: TGTGCCATCAGTGGATCCGGGACAGGGGTTACTGAAGCTTTCTTT; CDR3: CAISGSGTGVTEAFF
J: TRBJ1-1; D: -; length: 13; V: TRBV18; size: -; DNA: TGTGCCAGCTCACCCGCAGGGCAGGCTGAAGCTTTCTTT; CDR3: CASSPAGQAEAFF
J: TRBJ2-7; D: -; length: 15; V: TRBV27; size: many; DNA: TGTGCCAGCAGGCTGGGACTGGGGGCTGGAGGAGAGCAGTACTTC; CDR3: CASRLGLGAGGEQYF
J: TRBJ2-7; D: -; length: 15; V: TRBV20-1; size: few; DNA: TGCAGTGCTAGCCGGGCGATCCAGGGCTTTGGCGAGCAGTACTTC; CDR3: CSASRAIQGFGEQYF
J: TRBJ2-6; D: -; length: 16; V: TRBV7-2; size: -; DNA: TGTGCCAGCAGCTTATCCAGGGCGTCTGGGGCCAACGTCCTGACTTTC; CDR3: CASSLSRASGANVLTF
J: TRBJ2-1; D: -; length: 15; V: TRBV5-1; size: -; DNA: TGCGCCAGCAGCTTGGATTCCCGGGAGCACAATGAGCAGTTCTTC; CDR3: CASSLDSREHNEQFF
J: TRBJ2-7; D: TRBD2; length: 17; V: TRBV20-1; size: -; DNA: TGCAGTGCTAGACCGAACGTCCCTGGACTAGCCGACTACGAGCAGTACTTC; CDR3: CSARPNVPGLADYEQYF